The clone carrying this TCR beta chain was detected only once. Its antigen is still unknown. The sample belongs to a study of CD8+CD57+ T cells in acquired aplastic anemia. About the study: Isolated CD4+ and CD8+ cells, once sorted, yielded DNA averaging around 3.1 ug.

Investigators profiled TCR beta VDJ and CDR3 from genomic DNA template. TCRdb itself ran the reads through MiXCR, one entry per CDR3 protein. This table holds approximately 470,000 distinct CDR3 sequences, more than 25% found once. Before being chosen for sequencing, patients had shown CD8+CD57+ cell expansion by flow cytometry. Blood came from patients not yet given any therapy. Study conclusions and caveats: Patients and controls had in common twenty-nine CD8+ CDR3 sequences.

Sequenced input: sorted CD4+, CD8+, or CD8+CD57+ T cells (not recorded which) from PBMCs. This sequence was found in a human donor with aplastic anemia.

This chain's CDR3 is CATGGGAGYTF. The CDR3 region has the DNA TGTGCCACCGGAGGAGGGGCCGGCTACACCTTC. The chain couples TRBV10-3 to TRBJ1-2; tentatively, D is TRBD1 (5 bases). This CDR3 contains 11 residues. Trimming removed 10 bases from V and 8 bases from J, with 14 bases in between. In germline, CDR1 is ENHRY, CDR2 SYGVKD.